This T cell receptor beta chain is drawn from a study of blood T cell repertoires in COVID-19. In the study overall: Acute and convalescent COVID-19 specimens originated in the United States, Italy and Spain.

Sequenced by immunoSEQ multiplex PCR; TCRdb stores in-frame clones only, minus some. The table records a few hundred thousand clones, approximately 90% of them present only once. Germline-derived CDR1 and CDR2 are SEHNR and FQNEAQ (reference sequence). Between the trimmed V and J ends, which lost 5 bases and 0 bases, there was a span of 11 bases. CDR3 length: 15 amino acids. The rearrangement links TRBV7-9 to TRBJ1-3; no firm D call. The TCR was taken from a woman younger than 35 who had recovered from COVID-19. Specimen: PBMCs or T cells enriched from blood (not recorded which). CDR3 in DNA: TGTGCCAGCAGCCCCTGGGAGGCCTCTGGAAACACCATATATTTT. Its protein product is CASSPWEASGNTIYF.